This T cell receptor (beta chain) stems from a study of naive and memory T cell subsets. Treatment of the sample: skin biopsy from PPD injection site in Mantoux-positive individual. The library had UMIs added by 3' ligation of an oligonucleotide to TCR cDNA. Skin biopsies came from PPD injection sites in Mantoux-positive individuals. Input was about 1 to 1,100 ng of DNase-treated total RNA without cell sorting. CDR3 length: 17 amino acids. The V gene lost 3 bases and the J gene lost 0 bases, with 17 bases spanning the gap. Germline CDR1 and CDR2: SGHDN and FVKESK. This clonotype was seen a few times. What it recognizes is unknown. The SP2 primer and nested alpha and beta constant region primers amplified ligated cDNA in four rounds. In TCRdb, the UMI-ligation and nested PCR reads were re-called with MiXCR into one record per CDR3 protein. Of about 37,000 distinct CDR3 sequences in the sample, approximately 11% were seen once.

Study results and limitations: Potentially, T cell activation and differentiation skew this RNA-based measurement. Delayed type IV hypersensitivity infiltration was taken to explain higher tuberculin-site TCR counts.

This TCR was recovered from an adult in good health. The material sequenced was skin, taken from a tuberculin skin test site. The chain links TRBV14 to TRBJ1-1; D gene ambiguous. CDR3 DNA: TGTGCCAGCAGCCATTGGCACCGTCATTCGGTGAACACTGAAGCTTTCTTT. It translates to CASSHWHRHSVNTEAFF.